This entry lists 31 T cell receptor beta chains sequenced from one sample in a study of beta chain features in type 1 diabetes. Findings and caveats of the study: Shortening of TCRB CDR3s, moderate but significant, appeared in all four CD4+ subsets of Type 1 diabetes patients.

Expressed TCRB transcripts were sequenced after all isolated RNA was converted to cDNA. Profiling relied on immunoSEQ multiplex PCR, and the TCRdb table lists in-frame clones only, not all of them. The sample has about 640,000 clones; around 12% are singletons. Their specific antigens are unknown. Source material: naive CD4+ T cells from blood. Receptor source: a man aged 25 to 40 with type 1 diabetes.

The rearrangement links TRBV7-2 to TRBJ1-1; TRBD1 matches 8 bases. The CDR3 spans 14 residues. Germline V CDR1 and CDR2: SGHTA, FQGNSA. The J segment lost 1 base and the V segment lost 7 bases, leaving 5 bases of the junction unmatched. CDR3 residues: CASKLGTGNTEAFF. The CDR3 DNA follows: TGTGCCAGCAAGTTAGGGACAGGGAACACTGAAGCTTTCTTT. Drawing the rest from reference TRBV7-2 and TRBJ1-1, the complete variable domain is GAGVSQSPSNKVTEKGKDVELRCDPISGHTALYWYRQSLGQGLEFLIYFQGNSAPDKSGLPSDRFSAERTGGSVSTLTIQRTQQEDSAVYLCASKLGTGNTEAFFGQGTRLTVV.

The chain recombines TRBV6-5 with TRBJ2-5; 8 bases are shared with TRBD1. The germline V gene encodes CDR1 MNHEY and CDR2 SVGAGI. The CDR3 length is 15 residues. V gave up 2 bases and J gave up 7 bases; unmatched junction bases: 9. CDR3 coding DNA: TGTGCCAGCAGTTACAACAGACAGGGGAGTAGGACCCAGTACTTC. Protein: CASSYNRQGSRTQYF.

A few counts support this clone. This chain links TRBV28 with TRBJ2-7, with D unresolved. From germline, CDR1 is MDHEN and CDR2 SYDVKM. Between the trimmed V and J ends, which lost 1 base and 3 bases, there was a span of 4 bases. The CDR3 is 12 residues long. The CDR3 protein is CASSLLSYEQYF. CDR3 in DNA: TGTGCCAGCAGTTTATTAAGCTACGAGCAGTACTTC.

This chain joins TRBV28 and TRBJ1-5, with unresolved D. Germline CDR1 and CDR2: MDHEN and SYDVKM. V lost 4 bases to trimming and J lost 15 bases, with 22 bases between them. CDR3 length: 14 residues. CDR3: CASSSQPLAPNRHF. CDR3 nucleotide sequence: TGTGCCAGCAGTTCCCAACCCCTAGCACCCAATCGGCATTTT.

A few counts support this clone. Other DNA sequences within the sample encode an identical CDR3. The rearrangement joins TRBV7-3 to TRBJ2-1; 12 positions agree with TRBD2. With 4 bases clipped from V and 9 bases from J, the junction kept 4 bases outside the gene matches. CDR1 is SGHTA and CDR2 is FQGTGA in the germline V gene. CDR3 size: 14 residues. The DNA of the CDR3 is TGTGCCAGCAGCTCGGGACTAGCGGGCGGTGAGCAGTTCTTC. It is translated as CASSSGLAGGEQFF.

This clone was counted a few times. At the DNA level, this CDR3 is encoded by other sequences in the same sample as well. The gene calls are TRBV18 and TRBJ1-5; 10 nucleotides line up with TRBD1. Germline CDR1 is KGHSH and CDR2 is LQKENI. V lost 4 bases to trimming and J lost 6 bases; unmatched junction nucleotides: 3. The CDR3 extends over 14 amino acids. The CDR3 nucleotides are TGTGCCAGCTCACTGGGACAGGGGAGTCAGCCCCAGCATTTT. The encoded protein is CASSLGQGSQPQHF.

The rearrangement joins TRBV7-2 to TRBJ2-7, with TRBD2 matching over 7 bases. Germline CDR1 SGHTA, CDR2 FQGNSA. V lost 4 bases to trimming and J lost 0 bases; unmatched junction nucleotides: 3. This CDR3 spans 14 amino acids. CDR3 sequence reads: CASSSREDSYEQYF. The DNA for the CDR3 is TGTGCCAGCAGCTCCCGGGAGGACTCCTACGAGCAGTACTTC.

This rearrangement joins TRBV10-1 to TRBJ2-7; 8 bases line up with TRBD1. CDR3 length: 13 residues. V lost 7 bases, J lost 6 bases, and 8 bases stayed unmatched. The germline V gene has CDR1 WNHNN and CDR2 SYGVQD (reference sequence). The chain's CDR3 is CASTPDRASEQYF. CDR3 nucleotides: TGCGCCAGCACTCCGGACAGGGCGAGCGAGCAGTACTTC.

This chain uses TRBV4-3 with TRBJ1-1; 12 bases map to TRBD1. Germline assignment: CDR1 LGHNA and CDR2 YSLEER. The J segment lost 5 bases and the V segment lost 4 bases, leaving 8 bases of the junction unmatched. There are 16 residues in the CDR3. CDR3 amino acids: CASSRNPGQGATEAFF. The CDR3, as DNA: TGCGCCAGCAGCCGAAATCCGGGACAGGGGGCAACTGAAGCTTTCTTT.

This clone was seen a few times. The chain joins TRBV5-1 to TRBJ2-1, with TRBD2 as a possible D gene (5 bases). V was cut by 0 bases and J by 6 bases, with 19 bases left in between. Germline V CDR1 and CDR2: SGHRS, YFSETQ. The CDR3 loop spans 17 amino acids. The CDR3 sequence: CASSLAESRFGINEQFF. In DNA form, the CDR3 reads TGCGCCAGCAGCTTGGCCGAATCTAGGTTCGGGATCAATGAGCAGTTCTTC.

This CDR3 is CASSLVLGQLNTEAFF. CDR3 DNA sequence: TGTGCCAGCAGCTTAGTATTGGGGCAGCTGAACACTGAAGCTTTCTTT. The chain employs TRBV7-9 and TRBJ1-1; D might be TRBD1 (5 bases). The CDR3 is 16 amino acids. Germline assignment: CDR1 SEHNR and CDR2 FQNEAQ (reference sequence). Trimming left V 1 base short and J 0 bases short, with 12 bases between. Supplemented by reference TRBV7-9 and TRBJ1-1, the full variable domain reads DTGVSQNPRHKITKRGQNVTFRCDPISEHNRLYWYRQTLGQGPEFLTYFQNEAQLEKSRLLSDRFSAERPKGSFSTLEIQRTEQGDSAMYLCASSLVLGQLNTEAFFGQGTRLTVV.

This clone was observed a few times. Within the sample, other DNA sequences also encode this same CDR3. CDR3 loop: CASGGQGNYGYTF. DNA of the CDR3: TGTGCCAGCGGGGGACAGGGTAACTATGGCTACACCTTC. The rearrangement uses TRBV2 and TRBJ1-2; 9 nucleotides align to TRBD1. This CDR3 spans 13 amino acids. Trimming took 8 bases from V and 1 from J; bases not matched to a gene: 2. Germline V gene lookup returns CDR1 SNHLY and CDR2 FYNNEI.

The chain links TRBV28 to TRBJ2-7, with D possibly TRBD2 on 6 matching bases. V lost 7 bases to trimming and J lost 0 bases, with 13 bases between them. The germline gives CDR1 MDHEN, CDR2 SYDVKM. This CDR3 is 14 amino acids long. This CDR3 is CASTSGLTSYEQYF. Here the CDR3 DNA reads TGTGCCAGCACCTCGGGACTGACCTCCTACGAGCAGTACTTC.

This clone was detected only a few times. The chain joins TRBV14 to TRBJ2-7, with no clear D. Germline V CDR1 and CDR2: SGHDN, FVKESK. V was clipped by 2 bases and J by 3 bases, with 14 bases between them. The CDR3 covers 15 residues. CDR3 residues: CASSQYGHQHYEQYF. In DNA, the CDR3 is TGTGCCAGCAGCCAATACGGGCACCAGCACTACGAGCAGTACTTC.

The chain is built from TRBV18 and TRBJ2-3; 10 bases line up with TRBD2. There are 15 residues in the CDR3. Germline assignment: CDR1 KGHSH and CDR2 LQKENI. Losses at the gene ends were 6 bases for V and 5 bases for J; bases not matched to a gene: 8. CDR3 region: CASSPAGGQQDTQYF. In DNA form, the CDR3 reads TGTGCCAGCTCTCCAGCGGGGGGGCAGCAAGATACGCAGTATTTT. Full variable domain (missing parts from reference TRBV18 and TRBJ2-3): NAGVMQNPRHLVRRRGQEARLRCSPMKGHSHVYWYRQLPEEGLKFMVYLQKENIIDESGMPKERFSAEFPKEGPSILRIQQVVRGDSAAYFCASSPAGGQQDTQYFGPGTRLTVL.

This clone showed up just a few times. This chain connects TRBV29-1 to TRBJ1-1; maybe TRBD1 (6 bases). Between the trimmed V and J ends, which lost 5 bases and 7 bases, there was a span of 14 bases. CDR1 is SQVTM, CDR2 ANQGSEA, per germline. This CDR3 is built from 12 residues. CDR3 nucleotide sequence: TGCAGCGTTTCCACAGGGATGGATGAAGCTTTCTTT. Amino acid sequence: CSVSTGMDEAFF.

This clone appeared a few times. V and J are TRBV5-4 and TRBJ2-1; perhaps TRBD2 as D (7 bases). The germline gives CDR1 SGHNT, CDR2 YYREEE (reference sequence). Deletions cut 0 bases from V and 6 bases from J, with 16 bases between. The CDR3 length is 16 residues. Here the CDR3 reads CASSLDVGGPVNEQFF. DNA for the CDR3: TGTGCCAGCAGCTTGGATGTGGGGGGGCCCGTCAATGAGCAGTTCTTC.

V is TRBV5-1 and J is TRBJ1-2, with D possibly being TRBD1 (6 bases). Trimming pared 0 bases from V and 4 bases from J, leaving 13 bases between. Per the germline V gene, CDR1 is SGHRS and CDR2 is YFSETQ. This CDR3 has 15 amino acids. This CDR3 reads CASSLAERTAYGYTF. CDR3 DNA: TGCGCCAGCAGCTTGGCCGAAAGGACAGCCTATGGCTACACCTTC.

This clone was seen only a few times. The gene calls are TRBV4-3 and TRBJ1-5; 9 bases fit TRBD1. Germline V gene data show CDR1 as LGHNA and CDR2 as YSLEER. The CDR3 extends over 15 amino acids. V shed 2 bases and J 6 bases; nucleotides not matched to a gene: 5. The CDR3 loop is CASSQITGGGQPQHF. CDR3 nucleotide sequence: TGCGCCAGCAGCCAAATTACAGGGGGCGGTCAGCCCCAGCATTTT.

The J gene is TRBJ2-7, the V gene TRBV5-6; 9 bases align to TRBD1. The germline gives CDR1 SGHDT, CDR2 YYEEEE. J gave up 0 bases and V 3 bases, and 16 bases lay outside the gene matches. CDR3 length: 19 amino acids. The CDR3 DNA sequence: TGTGCCAGCAGCTATCATAGAAACCGGGACAGGGTTAGCTCCTACGAGCAGTACTTC. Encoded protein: CASSYHRNRDRVSSYEQYF.

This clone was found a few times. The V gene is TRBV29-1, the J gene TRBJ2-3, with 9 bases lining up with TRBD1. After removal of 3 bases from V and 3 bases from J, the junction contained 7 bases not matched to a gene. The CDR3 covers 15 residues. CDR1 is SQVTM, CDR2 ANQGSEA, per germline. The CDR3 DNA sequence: TGCAGCGTTGATGAGGGGACAGGGTTTACAGATACGCAGTATTTT. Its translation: CSVDEGTGFTDTQYF.

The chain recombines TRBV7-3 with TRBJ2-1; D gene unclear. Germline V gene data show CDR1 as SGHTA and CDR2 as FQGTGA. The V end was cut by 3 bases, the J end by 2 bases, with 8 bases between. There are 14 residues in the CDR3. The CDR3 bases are TGTGCCAGCAGCTTCGGACCGACCTACAATGAGCAGTTCTTC. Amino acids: CASSFGPTYNEQFF.

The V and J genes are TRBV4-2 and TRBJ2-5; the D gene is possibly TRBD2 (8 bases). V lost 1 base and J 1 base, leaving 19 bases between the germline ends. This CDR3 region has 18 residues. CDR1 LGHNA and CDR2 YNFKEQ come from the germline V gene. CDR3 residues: CASSQVQGVAGSQETQYF. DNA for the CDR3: TGTGCCAGCAGCCAAGTCCAGGGGGTAGCGGGGAGCCAAGAGACCCAGTACTTC.

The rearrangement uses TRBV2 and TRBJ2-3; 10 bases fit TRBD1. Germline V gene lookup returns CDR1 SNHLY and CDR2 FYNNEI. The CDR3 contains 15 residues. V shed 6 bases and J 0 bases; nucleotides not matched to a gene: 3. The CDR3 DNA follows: TGTGCCAGCAGCGGACAGGGGGGCAGCACAGATACGCAGTATTTT. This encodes CASSGQGGSTDTQYF.

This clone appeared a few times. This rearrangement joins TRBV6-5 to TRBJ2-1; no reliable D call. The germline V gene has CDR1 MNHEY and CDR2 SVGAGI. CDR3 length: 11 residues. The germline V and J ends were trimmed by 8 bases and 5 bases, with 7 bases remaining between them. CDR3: CASYGNNEQFF. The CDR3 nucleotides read TGTGCCAGCTACGGTAACAATGAGCAGTTCTTC.

CDR3 protein: CAISDHGAGANNEQFF. DNA of the CDR3: TGTGCCATCAGTGATCATGGGGCAGGGGCTAACAATGAGCAGTTCTTC. This chain connects TRBV10-3 to TRBJ2-1; TRBD1 might be the D (6 bases). The length of the CDR3 is 16 residues. V was shortened by 3 bases and J by 5 bases, with 17 bases between the two germline ends. Germline CDR1 and CDR2: ENHRY and SYGVKD.

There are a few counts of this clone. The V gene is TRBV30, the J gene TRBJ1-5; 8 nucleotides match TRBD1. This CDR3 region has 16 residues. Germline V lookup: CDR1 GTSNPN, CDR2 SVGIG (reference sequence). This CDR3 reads CAWASGTGLSNQPQHF. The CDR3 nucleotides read TGTGCTTGGGCATCCGGGACAGGCCTTAGCAATCAGCCCCAGCATTTT.

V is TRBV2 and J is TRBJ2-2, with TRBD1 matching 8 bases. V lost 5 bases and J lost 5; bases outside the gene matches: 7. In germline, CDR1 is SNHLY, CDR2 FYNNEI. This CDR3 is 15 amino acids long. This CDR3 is CASSLAGGRTGELFF. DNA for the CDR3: TGTGCCAGCAGTCTGGCAGGGGGCAGGACCGGGGAGCTGTTTTTT.

The CDR3 protein is CASSLFGRGIGELFF. The CDR3 DNA is TGTGCCAGCAGTTTATTTGGACGAGGTATCGGGGAGCTGTTTTTT. This chain links TRBV27 with TRBJ2-2; no clear D. This CDR3 has 15 amino acids. Trimming stripped 1 base from V and 7 bases from J, with 13 bases between. The V gene's germline CDR1 is MNHEY and CDR2 SMNVEV (reference sequence).

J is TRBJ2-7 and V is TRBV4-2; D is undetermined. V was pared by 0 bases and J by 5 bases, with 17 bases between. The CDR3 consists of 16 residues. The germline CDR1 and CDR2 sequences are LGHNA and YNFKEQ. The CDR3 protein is CASSQDLAGRWDEQYF. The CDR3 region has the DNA TGTGCCAGCAGCCAAGATCTGGCCGGACGCTGGGACGAGCAGTACTTC.

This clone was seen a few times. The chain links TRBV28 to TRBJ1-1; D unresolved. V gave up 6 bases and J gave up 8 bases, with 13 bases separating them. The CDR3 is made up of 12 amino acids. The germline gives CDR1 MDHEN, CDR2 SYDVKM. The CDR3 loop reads CASSRRTAEAFF. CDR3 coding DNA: TGTGCCAGCAGCCGTCGGACCGCAGAAGCTTTCTTT.